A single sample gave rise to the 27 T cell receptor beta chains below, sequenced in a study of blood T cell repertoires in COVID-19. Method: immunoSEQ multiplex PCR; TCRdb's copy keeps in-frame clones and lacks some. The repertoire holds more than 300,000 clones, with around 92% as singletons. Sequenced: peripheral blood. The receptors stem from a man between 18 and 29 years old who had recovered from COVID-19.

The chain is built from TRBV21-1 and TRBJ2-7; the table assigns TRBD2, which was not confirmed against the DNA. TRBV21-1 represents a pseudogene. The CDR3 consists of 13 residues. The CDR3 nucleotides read TGTGCCAGCAGCAGACTAGCGGCCTACGAGCAGTACTTC. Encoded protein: CASSRLAAYEQYF.

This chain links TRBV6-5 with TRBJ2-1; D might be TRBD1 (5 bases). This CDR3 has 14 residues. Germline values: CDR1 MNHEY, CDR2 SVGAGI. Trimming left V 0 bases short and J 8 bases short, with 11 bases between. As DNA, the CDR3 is TGTGCCAGCAGTTACTCGAGTAGCAGGGATGAGCAGTTCTTC. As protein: CASSYSSSRDEQFF.

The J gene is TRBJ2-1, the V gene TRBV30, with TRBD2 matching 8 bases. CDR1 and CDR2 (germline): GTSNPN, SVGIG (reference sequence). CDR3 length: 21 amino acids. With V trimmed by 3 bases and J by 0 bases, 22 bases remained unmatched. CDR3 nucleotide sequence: TGTGCCTGGAGCGTAACCCTCGGGGGTAGCGGGAATCGCCTCTCCTACAATGAGCAGTTCTTC. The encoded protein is CAWSVTLGGSGNRLSYNEQFF.

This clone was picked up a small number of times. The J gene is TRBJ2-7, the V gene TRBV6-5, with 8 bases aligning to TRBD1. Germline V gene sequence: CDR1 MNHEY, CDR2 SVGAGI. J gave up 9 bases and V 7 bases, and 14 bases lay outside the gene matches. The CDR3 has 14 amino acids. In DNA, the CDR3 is TGTGCCAGCAACGCCGGGACAGGCCGCTCCGGGCAGTACTTC. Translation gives CASNAGTGRSGQYF.

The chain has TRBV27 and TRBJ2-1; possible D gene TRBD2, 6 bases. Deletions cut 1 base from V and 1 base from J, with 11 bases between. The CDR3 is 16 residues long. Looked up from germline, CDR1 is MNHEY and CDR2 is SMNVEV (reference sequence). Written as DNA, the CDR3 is TGTGCCAGCAGTTTATATGGCGGGATGTCCTACAATGAGCAGTTCTTC. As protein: CASSLYGGMSYNEQFF.

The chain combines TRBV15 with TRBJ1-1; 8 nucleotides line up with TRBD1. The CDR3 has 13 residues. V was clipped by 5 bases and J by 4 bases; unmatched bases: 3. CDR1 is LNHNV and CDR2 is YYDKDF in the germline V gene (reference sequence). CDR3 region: CATSRTGLTEAFF. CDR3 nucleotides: TGTGCCACCAGCCGGACAGGGCTCACTGAAGCTTTCTTT.

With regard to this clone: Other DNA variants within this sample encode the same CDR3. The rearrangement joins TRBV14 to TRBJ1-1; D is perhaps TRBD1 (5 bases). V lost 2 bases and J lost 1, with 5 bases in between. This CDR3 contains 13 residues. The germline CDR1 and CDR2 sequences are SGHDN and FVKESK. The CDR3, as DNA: TGTGCCAGCAGCCAACAGGGGAACACTGAAGCTTTCTTT. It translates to CASSQQGNTEAFF.

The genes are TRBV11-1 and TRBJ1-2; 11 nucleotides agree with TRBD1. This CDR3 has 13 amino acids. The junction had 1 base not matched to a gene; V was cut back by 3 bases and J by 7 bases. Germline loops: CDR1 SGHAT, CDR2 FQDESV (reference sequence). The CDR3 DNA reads TGTGCCAGCAGCTTGGACAGGGGGCCTGGCTACACCTTC. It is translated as CASSLDRGPGYTF.

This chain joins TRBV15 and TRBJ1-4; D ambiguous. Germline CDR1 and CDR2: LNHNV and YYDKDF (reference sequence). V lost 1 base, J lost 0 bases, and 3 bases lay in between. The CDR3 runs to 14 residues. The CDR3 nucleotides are TGTGCCACCAGCAGAGCATCAACTAATGAAAAACTGTTTTTT. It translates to CATSRASTNEKLFF.

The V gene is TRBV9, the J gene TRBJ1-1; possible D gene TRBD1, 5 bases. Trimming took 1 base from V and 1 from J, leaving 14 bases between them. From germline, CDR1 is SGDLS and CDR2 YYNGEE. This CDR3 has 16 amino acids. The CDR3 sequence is CASSVYMPGSNTEAFF. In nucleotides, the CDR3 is TGTGCCAGCAGCGTATATATGCCAGGGTCGAACACTGAAGCTTTCTTT.

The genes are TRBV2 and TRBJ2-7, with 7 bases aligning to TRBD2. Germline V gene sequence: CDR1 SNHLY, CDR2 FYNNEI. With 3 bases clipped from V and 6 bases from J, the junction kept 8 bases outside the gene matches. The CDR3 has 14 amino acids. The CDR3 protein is CASSESTGRGEQYF. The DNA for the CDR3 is TGTGCCAGCAGTGAGTCCACGGGGAGGGGCGAGCAGTACTTC. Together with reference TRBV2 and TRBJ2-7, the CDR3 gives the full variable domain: EPEVTQTPSHQVTQMGQEVILRCVPISNHLYFYWYRQILGQKVEFLVSFYNNEISEKSEIFDDQFSVERPDGSNFTLKIRSTKLEDSAMYFCASSESTGRGEQYFGPGTRLTVT.

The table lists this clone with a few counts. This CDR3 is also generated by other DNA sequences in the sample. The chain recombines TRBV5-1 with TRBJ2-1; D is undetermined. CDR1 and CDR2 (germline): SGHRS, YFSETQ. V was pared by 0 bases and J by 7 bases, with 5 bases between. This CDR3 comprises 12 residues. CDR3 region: CASSLAGNEQFF. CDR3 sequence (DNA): TGCGCCAGCAGCTTGGCCGGGAATGAGCAGTTCTTC.

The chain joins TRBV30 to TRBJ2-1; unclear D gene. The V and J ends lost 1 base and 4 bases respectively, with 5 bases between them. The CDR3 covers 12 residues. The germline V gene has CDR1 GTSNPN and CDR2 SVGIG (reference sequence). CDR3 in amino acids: CAWSESYNEQFF. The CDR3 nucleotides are TGTGCCTGGAGTGAGAGTTACAATGAGCAGTTCTTC.

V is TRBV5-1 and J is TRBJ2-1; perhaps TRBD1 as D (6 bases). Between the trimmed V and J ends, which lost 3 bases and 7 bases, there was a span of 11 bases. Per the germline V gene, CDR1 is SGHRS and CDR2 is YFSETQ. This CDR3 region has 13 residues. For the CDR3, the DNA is TGCGCCAGCAGCTCAGGACAGCTGAATGAGCAGTTCTTC. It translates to CASSSGQLNEQFF. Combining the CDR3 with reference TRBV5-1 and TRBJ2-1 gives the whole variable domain KAGVTQTPRYLIKTRGQQVTLSCSPISGHRSVSWYQQTPGQGLQFLFEYFSETQRNKGNFPGRFSGRQFSNSRSEMNVSTLELGDSALYLCASSSGQLNEQFFGPGTRLTVL.

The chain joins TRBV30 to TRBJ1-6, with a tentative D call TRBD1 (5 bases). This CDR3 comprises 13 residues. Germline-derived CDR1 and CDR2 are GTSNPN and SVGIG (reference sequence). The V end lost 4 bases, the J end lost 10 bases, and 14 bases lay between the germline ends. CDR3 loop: CAWTRDRPSPLHF. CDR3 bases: TGTGCCTGGACCAGGGATCGGCCCTCACCCCTCCACTTT. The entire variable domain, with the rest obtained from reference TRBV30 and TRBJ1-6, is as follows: SQTIHQWPATLVQPVGSPLSLECTVEGTSNPNLYWYRQAAGRGLQLLFYSVGIGQISSEVPQNLSASRPQDRQFILSSKKLLLSDSGFYLCAWTRDRPSPLHFGNGTRLTVT.

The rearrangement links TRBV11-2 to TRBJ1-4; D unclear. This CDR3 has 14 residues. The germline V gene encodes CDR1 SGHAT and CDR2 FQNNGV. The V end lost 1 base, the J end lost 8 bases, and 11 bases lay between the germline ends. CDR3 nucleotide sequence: TGTGCCAGCAGCTTAGGGTCAACGGGGGAAAAACTGTTTTTT. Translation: CASSLGSTGEKLFF.

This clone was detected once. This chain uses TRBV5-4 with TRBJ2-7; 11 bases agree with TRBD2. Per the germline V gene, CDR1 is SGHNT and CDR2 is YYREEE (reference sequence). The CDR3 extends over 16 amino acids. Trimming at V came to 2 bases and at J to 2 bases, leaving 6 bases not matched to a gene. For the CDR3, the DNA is TGTGCCAGCAGCTTCATGCTAGCGGGAGGAACCTACGAGCAGTACTTC. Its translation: CASSFMLAGGTYEQYF.

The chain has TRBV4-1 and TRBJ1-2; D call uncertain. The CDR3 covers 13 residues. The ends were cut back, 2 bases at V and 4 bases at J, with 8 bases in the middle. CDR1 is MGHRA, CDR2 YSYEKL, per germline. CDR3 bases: TGCGCCAGCAGCCAACAGGAAGTCTATGGCTACACCTTC. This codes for CASSQQEVYGYTF.

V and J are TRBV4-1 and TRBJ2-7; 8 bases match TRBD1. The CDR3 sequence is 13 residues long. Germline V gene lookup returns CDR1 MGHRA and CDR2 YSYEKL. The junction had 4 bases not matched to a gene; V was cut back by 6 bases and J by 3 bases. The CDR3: CASSRDRYYEQYF. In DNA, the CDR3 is TGCGCCAGCAGTCGGGACAGGTACTACGAGCAGTACTTC.

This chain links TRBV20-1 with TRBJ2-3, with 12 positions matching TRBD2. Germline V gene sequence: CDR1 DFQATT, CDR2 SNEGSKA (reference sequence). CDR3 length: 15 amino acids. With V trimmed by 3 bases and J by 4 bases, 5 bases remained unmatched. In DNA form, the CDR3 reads TGCAGTGCTAGTAGGGCTAGCGGGGGGGCAGATACGCAGTATTTT. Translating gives CSASRASGGADTQYF.

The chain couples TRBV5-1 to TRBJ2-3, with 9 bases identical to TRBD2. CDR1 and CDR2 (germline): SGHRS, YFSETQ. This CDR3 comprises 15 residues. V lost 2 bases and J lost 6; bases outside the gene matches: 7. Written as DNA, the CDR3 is TGCGCCAGCAGCTTTCTGATAGCGGGAGCGGATACGCAGTATTTT. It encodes CASSFLIAGADTQYF.

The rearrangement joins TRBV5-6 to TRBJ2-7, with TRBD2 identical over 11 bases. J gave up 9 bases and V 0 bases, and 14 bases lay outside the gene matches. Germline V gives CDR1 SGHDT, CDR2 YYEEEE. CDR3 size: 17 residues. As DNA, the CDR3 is TGTGCCAGCAGCTTGGTAGATCGAGGGACTAGCGGCCCGGCGCAGTACTTC. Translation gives CASSLVDRGTSGPAQYF.

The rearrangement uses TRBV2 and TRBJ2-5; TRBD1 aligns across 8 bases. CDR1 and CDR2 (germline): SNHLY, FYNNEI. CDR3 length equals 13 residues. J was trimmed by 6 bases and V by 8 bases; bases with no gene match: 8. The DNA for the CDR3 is TGTGCCAGCTGCGGGACAGGTGGGAAGACCCAGTACTTC. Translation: CASCGTGGKTQYF.

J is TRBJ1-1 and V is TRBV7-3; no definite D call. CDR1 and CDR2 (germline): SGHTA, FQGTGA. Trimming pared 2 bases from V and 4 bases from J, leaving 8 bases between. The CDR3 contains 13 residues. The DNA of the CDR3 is TGTGCCAGCAGCTTATCGAGTGGCACTGAAGCTTTCTTT. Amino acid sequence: CASSLSSGTEAFF.

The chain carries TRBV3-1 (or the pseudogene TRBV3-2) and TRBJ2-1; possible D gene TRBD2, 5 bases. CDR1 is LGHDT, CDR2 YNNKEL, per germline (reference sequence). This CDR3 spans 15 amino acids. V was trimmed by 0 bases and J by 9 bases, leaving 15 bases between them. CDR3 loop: CASSQDRREFSEQFF. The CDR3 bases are TGTGCCAGCAGCCAAGATCGTCGGGAATTCAGTGAGCAGTTCTTC.

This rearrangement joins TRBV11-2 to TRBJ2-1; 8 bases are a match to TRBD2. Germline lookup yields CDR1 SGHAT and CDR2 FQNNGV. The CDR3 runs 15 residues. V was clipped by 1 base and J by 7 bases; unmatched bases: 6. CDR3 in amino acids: CASSLGAGGLNEQFF. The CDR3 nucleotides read TGTGCCAGCAGCTTAGGGGCGGGGGGCTTAAATGAGCAGTTCTTC.

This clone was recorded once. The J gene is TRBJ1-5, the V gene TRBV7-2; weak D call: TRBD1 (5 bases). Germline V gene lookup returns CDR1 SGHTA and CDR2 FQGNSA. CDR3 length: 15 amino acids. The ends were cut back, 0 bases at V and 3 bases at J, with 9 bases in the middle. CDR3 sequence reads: CASSLASGFNQPQHF. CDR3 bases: TGTGCCAGCAGCTTAGCTTCAGGGTTCAATCAGCCCCAGCATTTT. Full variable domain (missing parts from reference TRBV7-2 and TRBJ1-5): GAGVSQSPSNKVTEKGKDVELRCDPISGHTALYWYRQSLGQGLEFLIYFQGNSAPDKSGLPSDRFSAERTGGSVSTLTIQRTQQEDSAVYLCASSLASGFNQPQHFGDGTRLSIL.